This T cell receptor (beta chain) appears in the sequencing data of a study of blood T cell repertoires in COVID-19 (TCRdb year 2020). Notes on the research overall: Samples from collaborators originated in the United States, Italy and Spain and spanned both the acute and convalescent phases of COVID-19. Where HLA class I and class II types were available, the types were taken from metadata supplied by the sample provider, not from assay-based typing. The prospective study material was composed of cDNA or gDNA derived from T cells, B-cell-depleted T cells, or PBMCs. Subjects who had been exposed to COVID-19, were actively infected with it, or had recovered from it provided the deeply sampled blood TCRbeta repertoires that made up the dataset. The samples were drawn from the first 160 participants of the ongoing ImmuneRACE study and from 1,254 subjects provided by 6 global collaborators. The repertoires were released in a freely available public database meant as a resource for research on the immune response to SARS-CoV-2. Sample metadata almost always included a de-identified subject ID, COVID-19 status, age in years and sex.

The investigation overall reported the following: How much clinical and demographic metadata was included differed by source and by participant, and the metadata was provided uncurated.

CDR3 length: 19 amino acids, cysteine to phenylalanine. The only DNA kept is the CDR3, 57 bases in frame from the first base. Relative to germline, V is missing 2 bases and J is missing 3 bases, with 14 bases of the junction outside any gene match. CDR1 SGHDT and CDR2 YYEEEE were looked up in the germline V gene. TCRbeta CDR3 regions were amplified from genomic DNA using the immunoSEQ Assay, a bias-controlled multiplex PCR. The published analysis was carried out like this. Nucleated cell counts per sample were estimated from amplification of reference gene primers within the assay. To quantify the absolute abundance of each unique TCRbeta CDR3 rearrangement, sequence reads were collapsed and filtered. Productive Simpson clonality was computed per sample as the square root of Simpson's diversity index over productive rearrangements. TCRdb stores this immuneACCESS table with in-frame sequences only. Part of the clones is absent; in the studies checked, under half of the shortfall reflects unresolved V genes, and no reason is known for the rest. V, J and clone size derive from that table, while D and trimming were established from the DNA sequence. This sample gives around 270,000 clones in total; roughly 91% of them show up just once. The ten top clones hold around 0.84% of the sample.

Each collaborating institution followed its own protocols to collect whole blood in K2EDTA tubes. For TCRbeta analysis, collaborator samples were shipped as frozen whole blood, as isolated PBMCs, or as DNA extracted from either sample type. As concerns this clone: Its antigen is currently not known. The sample holds no much larger clone one base away, and base qualities are not on file.

The receptor was isolated from a man aged 30 to 45 with acute or convalescent COVID-19. Recombination linked TRBV5-6 to TRBJ2-5, with TRBD2 matching 12 junction bases. The sequenced sample was peripheral blood. At the DNA level, the sequence is TGTGCCAGCAGCTTTGTGGCTAGCGGGAGGGCAGAGGGGAAAGAGACCCAGTACTTC. It translates to CASSFVASGRAEGKETQYF.